This T cell receptor beta chain was documented in a study of shared clonotypes between healthy human individuals. The wider study: CD4 naive and memory got three plates each, CD8 naive two, CD8 memory one. Study results and limitations: Sequencing depth was a factor that was expected to affect clonotype sharing among donors. Among non-shared clonotypes, generation probabilities were lower than among those shared by all four donors.

The donors were all Caucasian adults (living in Nashville, Tennessee). This CDR3 is built from 16 residues. From germline, CDR1 is SGHRS and CDR2 YFSETQ. V trimming: 3 bases; J trimming: 2 bases; junction bases outside the gene matches: 9. Here immunoSEQ multiplex PCR was the method, and the copy in TCRdb shows in-frame clones only, minus some. This sample has under 2.5 million clones, with roughly 92% found just once. This clone was recorded once. Its cognate antigen is unknown. Source material: naive CD4+ T cells from PBMCs. Documented subset: CD45RA+ positively selected. This chain uses TRBV5-1 with TRBJ2-3; 7 nucleotides match TRBD2. The receptor's source is a man aged 18 to 30 in good health. Some clones in this sample may be carry-over from other donors' samples. In DNA form, the CDR3 reads TGCGCCAGCAGCTCCCGGAGAAGCGGGGACACAGATACGCAGTATTTT. Amino acid sequence: CASSSRRSGDTDTQYF.